This record looks at one T cell receptor beta chain sequence and its context. The data derive from a study of blood T cell repertoires in COVID-19. About the research overall: COVID-19 samples from acute and convalescent phases originated in the United States, Italy and Spain. Sources were T cells, B-cell-depleted T cells, or PBMCs; the material itself was cDNA or gDNA.

In the original workflow: Reference gene primer amplification gave estimated nucleated cell counts. Clones were read by immunoSEQ multiplex PCR, and TCRdb kept only the in-frame ones, dropping some. From that table come the V and J calls and clone size; the DNA was used to work out D and trimming. The repertoire includes under 200,000 clones, approximately 80% of them detected once, and 8% to 9.5% sits in the top ten. The clonotype originates from a woman older than 75 with active or convalescent COVID-19. Specimen: peripheral blood.

The CDR3 loop reads CASSSTTNEQFF. DNA of the CDR3: TGTGCCAGCAGTTCGACTACCAATGAGCAGTTCTTC. The V call is TRBV6-5, the J call TRBJ2-1; the D gene is possibly TRBD2 (5 bases). Germline-derived CDR1 and CDR2 are MNHEY and SVGAGI. Deletions cut 4 bases from V and 6 bases from J, with 7 bases between. This CDR3 spans 12 amino acids.